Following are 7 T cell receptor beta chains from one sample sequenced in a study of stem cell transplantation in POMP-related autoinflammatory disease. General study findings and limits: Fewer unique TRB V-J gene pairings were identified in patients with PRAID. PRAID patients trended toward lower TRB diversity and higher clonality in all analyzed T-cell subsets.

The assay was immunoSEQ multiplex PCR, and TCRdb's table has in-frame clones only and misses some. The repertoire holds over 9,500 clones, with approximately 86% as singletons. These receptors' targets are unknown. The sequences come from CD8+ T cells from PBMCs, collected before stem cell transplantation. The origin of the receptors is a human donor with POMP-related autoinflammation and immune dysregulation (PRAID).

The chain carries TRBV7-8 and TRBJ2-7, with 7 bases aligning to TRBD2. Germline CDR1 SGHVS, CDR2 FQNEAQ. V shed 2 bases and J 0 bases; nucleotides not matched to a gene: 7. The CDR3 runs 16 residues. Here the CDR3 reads CASSLIERDLSYEQYF. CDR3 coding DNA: TGTGCCAGCAGCTTAATCGAGCGGGACCTCTCCTACGAGCAGTACTTC.

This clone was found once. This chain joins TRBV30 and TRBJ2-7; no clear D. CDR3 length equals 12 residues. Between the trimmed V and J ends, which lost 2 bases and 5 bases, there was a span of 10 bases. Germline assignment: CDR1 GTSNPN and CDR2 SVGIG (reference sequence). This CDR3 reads CAWSPITDEQYF. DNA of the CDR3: TGTGCCTGGAGTCCCATTACGGACGAGCAGTACTTC.

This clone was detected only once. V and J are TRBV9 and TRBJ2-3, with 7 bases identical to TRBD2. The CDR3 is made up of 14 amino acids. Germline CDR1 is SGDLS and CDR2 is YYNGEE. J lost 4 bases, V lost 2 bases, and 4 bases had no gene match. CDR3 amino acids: CASSVSGPADTQYF. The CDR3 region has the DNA TGTGCCAGCAGCGTTAGCGGGCCCGCAGATACGCAGTATTTT.

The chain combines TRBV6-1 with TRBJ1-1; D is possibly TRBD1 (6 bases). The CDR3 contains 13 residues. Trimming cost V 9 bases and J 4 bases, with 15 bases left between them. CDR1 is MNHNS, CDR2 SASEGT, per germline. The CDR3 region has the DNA TGTGCCAGTATTACCAGAGGGGGCACTGAAGCTTTCTTT. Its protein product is CASITRGGTEAFF.

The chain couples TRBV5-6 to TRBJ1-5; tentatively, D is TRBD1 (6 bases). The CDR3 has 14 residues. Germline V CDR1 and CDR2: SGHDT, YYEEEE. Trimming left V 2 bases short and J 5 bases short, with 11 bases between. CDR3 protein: CASSFSSGDQPQHF. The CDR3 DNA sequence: TGTGCCAGCAGCTTCTCCTCAGGGGATCAGCCCCAGCATTTT.

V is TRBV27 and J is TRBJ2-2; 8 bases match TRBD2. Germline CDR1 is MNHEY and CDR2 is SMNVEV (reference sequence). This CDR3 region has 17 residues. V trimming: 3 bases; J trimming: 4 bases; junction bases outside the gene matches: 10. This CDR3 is CASSFMYGGASTGELFF. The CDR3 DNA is TGTGCCAGCAGTTTCATGTACGGGGGGGCCTCCACCGGGGAGCTGTTTTTT.

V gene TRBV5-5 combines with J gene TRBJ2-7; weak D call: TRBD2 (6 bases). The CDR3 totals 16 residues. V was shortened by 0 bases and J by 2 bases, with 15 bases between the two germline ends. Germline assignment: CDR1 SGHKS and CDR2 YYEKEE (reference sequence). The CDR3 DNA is TGTGCCAGCAGCTTGGCCCTCGGGAGCAGAACCTACGAGCAGTACTTC. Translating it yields CASSLALGSRTYEQYF.